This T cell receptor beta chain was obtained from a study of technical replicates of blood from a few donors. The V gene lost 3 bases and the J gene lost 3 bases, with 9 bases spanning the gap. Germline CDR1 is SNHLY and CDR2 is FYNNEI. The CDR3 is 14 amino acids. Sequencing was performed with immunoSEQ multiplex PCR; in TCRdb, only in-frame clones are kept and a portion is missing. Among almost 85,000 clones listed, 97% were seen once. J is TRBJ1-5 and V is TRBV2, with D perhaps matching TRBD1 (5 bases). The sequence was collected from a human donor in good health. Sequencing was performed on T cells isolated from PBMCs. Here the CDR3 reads CASSEEGPNQPQHF. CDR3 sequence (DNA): TGTGCCAGCAGTGAGGAGGGGCCCAATCAGCCCCAGCATTTT.